Here is one T cell receptor beta chain with its context. This clonotype came up many times. Its antigen is not yet known. No much larger clonotype is one base removed from it; base qualities were not supplied. This entry comes from a study of neurological immune-mediated disorders (dated by TCRdb to about 2019). In the study overall: Of the roughly 34 multiple sclerosis patients, approximately 31 had relapsing-remitting MS and 3 had secondary progressive MS. Peripheral blood TCR-beta repertoires from HTLV-I-associated myelopathy (HAM/TSP) patients, multiple sclerosis patients and healthy controls were compared by UMI-based sequencing. Alongside PBMC samples, the set of approximately 100 TCR-beta libraries contained longitudinal samples, technical triplicates, and paired CD4+ and CD8+ T-cell subsets that had been sorted. Longitudinal HAM/TSP donors and healthy donors each had 3 time-points at intervals of about 3-45 months. The cohort included approximately 70 subjects: approximately 15 with HAM/TSP, some 35 with multiple sclerosis, and roughly 20 healthy controls.

This specimen's time point label, interpreted: longitudinal time-point 2. For unsorted PBMC libraries, 2 million PBMCs were used after storage in RNAlater at -80 degrees C until RNA extraction. The multiple sclerosis patients were enrolled in a US clinical protocol that evaluated disease progression with magnetic resonance imaging. Peripheral blood underwent Ficoll-Hypaque density gradient centrifugation to isolate PBMCs, which were then cryopreserved in liquid nitrogen. Overall study results and their limits: The highest TCR clonal expansion was observed in HAM/TSP patients, whereas the lowest was observed in MS patients, even when compared with healthy controls. Repertoires from 18 of 34 MS patients were grouped by phylogenetic analysis into a cluster of related CDR3 sequences, suggesting a possible repertoire-level signature. No clinical or MRI features were associated with the MS cluster, and the authors said that larger cohorts are needed. No identical CDR3 amino acid sequences were found to be shared among expanded clones across subjects, suggesting that TCR-beta repertoires were private in all groups.

To synthesize cDNA, template-switch 5'RACE was performed with a primer carrying a 10-nucleotide random unique molecular identifier so that each TCR transcript was tagged. Every sequencing run yielded over 170 million TCR-beta sequences covering 15-18 subjects. The RNeasy kit was used to extract total RNA. TCR-beta VDJ regions were amplified with primers for the TCR constant region and the 5'RACE anchor, using the KAPA Real-time Library Amplification kit. A first PCR added sample indexes and Illumina adaptors, after which a second PCR increased the library yield. After purification with Ampure beads, the TCR product of roughly 650 bp was size-selected on a 2% E-gel SizeSelection system. Library quality was checked on a Bioanalyzer, concentration was measured with Qubit, and libraries were quantified with the Kapa Library Quantification kit before pooling. An Illumina HiSeq 2500 sequenced the libraries paired-end 2 x 150 bp. To increase sequence diversity, about 23-32% phiX was spiked into each library pool. The authors' pipeline ran thus. Quality-filtered reads were processed with the UMI-based MiGEC pipeline, and over 85% of raw TCR sequences were removed by the MiGEC pipeline during error correction. VDJ genes were aligned to IMGT germline references, and each clonotype was defined by a unique CDR3 amino acid sequence together with V-J genes. Clonal expansion, Shannon diversity, and CDR3 relatedness (CalcPairwiseDistances, ClusterSamples) were evaluated with VDJtools, and phylogenetic trees were built with CLCbio workbench. A clone was classed as expanded if it had 8 or more unique UMIs, a cutoff based on coefficient-of-variation modelling across technical triplicates. Using fastp trimming at Q25 and MiXCR clonotype assembly, TCRdb reanalyzed the public sequencing data and kept in-frame beta chains. Rows with one shared CDR3 protein collapse into an entry with the most common genes and DNA. The V and J calls follow TCRdb's processing rather than the paper's. For this sample there are roughly 80,000 distinct CDR3 sequences; 5.8% appear just once. 7.9% of the sample lies in the top ten.

Based on the germline V gene, the CDR1 and CDR2 sequences are SGHRS and YFSETQ. Trimming takes 4 bases off V and 5 bases off J; junction bases not matched to a gene: 5. From cysteine to phenylalanine, the CDR3 is 14 amino acids long. The read is trimmed to its CDR3 DNA, 42 bases read in frame from base 1. Sequenced sample: PBMCs. This receptor was obtained from a woman aged 60-75 years with multiple sclerosis. The V gene is TRBV5-1 and the J gene is TRBJ2-5; TRBD2 aligns with 10 central bases. The DNA reads as follows: TGCGCCAGCAGCCCGGGACTAGCGAGGGAGACCCAGTACTTC. The resulting protein is CASSPGLARETQYF.